A single sample gave rise to the 22 T cell receptor beta chains below, sequenced in a study of blood T cell repertoires in COVID-19. Clones were sequenced by immunoSEQ multiplex PCR, and TCRdb holds only the in-frame ones, with some missing. The sample includes about 350,000 clones, about nine tenths seen only once; the top ten take around 0.92%. Material: PBMCs or T cells enriched from blood (not recorded which). These receptors originate from a woman aged 25-40 years who had been exposed to COVID-19.

The count of this clone is one. The chain is built from TRBV10-3 and TRBJ2-7; tentatively, D is TRBD2 (5 bases). CDR1 ENHRY and CDR2 SYGVKD come from the germline V gene. With 2 bases removed from V and 3 bases from J, the gap between germline ends came to 5 bases. This CDR3 is built from 12 residues. The CDR3 region is CAISEGLYEQYF. The CDR3 bases are TGTGCCATCAGTGAGGGACTCTACGAGCAGTACTTC.

The V and J genes are TRBV19 and TRBJ1-2; the match to TRBD1 covers 8 bases. V lost 6 bases and J lost 4; bases outside the gene matches: 13. Germline CDR1 is LNHDA and CDR2 is SQIVND (reference sequence). The CDR3 is 16 amino acids. The CDR3 sequence is CASSERQGFRLYGYTF. The CDR3 coding sequence is TGTGCCAGTAGCGAAAGACAGGGGTTCAGGCTCTATGGCTACACCTTC.

This chain links TRBV19 with TRBJ1-5; D possibly corresponds to TRBD1 (5 bases). The CDR3 has 15 amino acids. CDR1 and CDR2 (germline): LNHDA, SQIVND (reference sequence). V gave up 7 bases and J gave up 7 bases, with 20 bases separating them. CDR3 region: CASTRVGVPEQPQHF. The CDR3 DNA reads as TGTGCCAGTACCCGTGTAGGGGTACCGGAACAGCCCCAGCATTTT.

The CDR3 region is CASSFRGQGADEQFF. CDR3 coding DNA: TGTGCCAGCAGCTTTCGGGGACAGGGGGCCGATGAGCAGTTCTTC. This chain links TRBV7-9 with TRBJ2-1; 12 nucleotides match TRBD1. The length of the CDR3 is 15 residues. V shed 3 bases, J shed 8 bases, and the junction held 5 bases outside the gene matches. Per the germline V gene, CDR1 is SEHNR and CDR2 is FQNEAQ (reference sequence).

This clone has a handful of counts. The chain links TRBV11-2 to TRBJ2-2, with D maybe TRBD1 (6 bases). V was trimmed by 3 bases and J by 6 bases, leaving 11 bases between them. Germline CDR1 and CDR2: SGHAT and FQNNGV. This CDR3 spans 14 amino acids. CDR3 loop: CASSFTGLPGELFF. CDR3 coding DNA: TGTGCCAGCAGCTTTACAGGGTTGCCCGGGGAGCTGTTTTTT.

V gene TRBV19 combines with J gene TRBJ1-1, with 9 bases identical to TRBD1. The CDR3 consists of 13 residues. Germline values: CDR1 LNHDA, CDR2 SQIVND (reference sequence). V was clipped by 4 bases and J by 9 bases; unmatched bases: 6. CDR3 nucleotide sequence: TGTGCCAGTAGTACCCGGGACAGGGTTCAAGCTTTCTTT. As protein: CASSTRDRVQAFF.

This sequence joins TRBV28 and TRBJ2-2, with 10 bases lining up with TRBD1. Germline V gene data show CDR1 as MDHEN and CDR2 as SYDVKM. This CDR3 is 15 amino acids long. The V segment lost 10 bases and the J segment 7 bases; nucleotides outside the gene matches: 12. CDR3 DNA sequence: TGTGCCATCGCCTCCGGGACAGGGGCCGGCGGGGAGCTGTTTTTT. The encoded protein is CAIASGTGAGGELFF.

V and J are TRBV5-1 and TRBJ2-7; D is unclear. Per germline, CDR1 SGHRS and CDR2 YFSETQ. The CDR3 has 12 residues. The ends were cut back, 4 bases at V and 5 bases at J, with 10 bases in the middle. DNA of the CDR3: TGCGCCAGCAGCCCCCCTGGCAACGAGCAGTACTTC. Translated: CASSPPGNEQYF. Full variable domain (missing parts from reference TRBV5-1 and TRBJ2-7): KAGVTQTPRYLIKTRGQQVTLSCSPISGHRSVSWYQQTPGQGLQFLFEYFSETQRNKGNFPGRFSGRQFSNSRSEMNVSTLELGDSALYLCASSPPGNEQYFGPGTRLTVT.

The count of this clone is one. The CDR3 reads CASSRYRVGYTF. The CDR3 DNA sequence: TGTGCCAGCAGTCGGTACAGGGTTGGCTACACCTTC. This sequence joins TRBV28 and TRBJ1-2; a weak D match, TRBD1 (6 bases). The length of the CDR3 is 12 residues. V lost 5 bases and J 7 bases, leaving 11 bases between the germline ends. CDR1 is MDHEN, CDR2 SYDVKM, per germline.

There are a few counts of this clone. The chain employs TRBV27 and TRBJ1-6; D remains unclear. Looked up from germline, CDR1 is MNHEY and CDR2 is SMNVEV (reference sequence). The CDR3 sequence is 14 residues long. V was shortened by 6 bases and J by 9 bases, with 15 bases between the two germline ends. The CDR3 sequence is CASREGTFGSPLHF. For the CDR3, the DNA is TGTGCCAGCAGGGAGGGAACCTTCGGTTCACCCCTCCACTTT.

This clone appeared a few times. This chain joins TRBV6-2 or TRBV6-3 and TRBJ2-7; 7 nucleotides line up with TRBD2. CDR1 and CDR2 (germline): MNHEY, SVGEGT. J was trimmed by 4 bases and V by 4 bases; bases with no gene match: 10. CDR3 length equals 15 residues. The CDR3 protein is CASSSGTISSYEQYF. As DNA, the CDR3 is TGTGCCAGCAGTTCTGGGACTATCAGTTCGTACGAGCAGTACTTC.

The V call is TRBV28, the J call TRBJ2-5; 10 nucleotides line up with TRBD2. Germline loops: CDR1 MDHEN, CDR2 SYDVKM. The J segment lost 1 base and the V segment lost 4 bases, leaving 9 bases of the junction unmatched. CDR3 length: 17 amino acids. CDR3 bases: TGTGCCAGCAGTTCCGGCGGGGGACTAGCGATCCAAGAGACCCAGTACTTC. Translation: CASSSGGGLAIQETQYF. Supplemented by reference TRBV28 and TRBJ2-5, the full variable domain reads DVKVTQSSRYLVKRTGEKVFLECVQDMDHENMFWYRQDPGLGLRLIYFSYDVKMKEKGDIPEGYSVSREKKERFSLILESASTNQTSMYLCASSSGGGLAIQETQYFGPGTRLLVL.

The rearrangement joins TRBV11-3 to TRBJ1-2, with D possibly matching TRBD1 (6 bases). CDR3 length: 14 amino acids. Germline CDR1 reads SGHNT; CDR2 reads YENEEA. V lost 1 base and J lost 5, with 11 bases in between. Written as DNA, the CDR3 is TGTGCCAGCAGCTTAGGGCAGGGACAATATGGCTACACCTTC. This encodes CASSLGQGQYGYTF. The whole variable domain, remainder taken from reference TRBV11-3 and TRBJ1-2, is EAGVVQSPRYKIIEKKQPVAFWCNPISGHNTLYWYLQNLGQGPELLIRYENEEAVDDSQLPKDRFSAERLKGVDSTLKIQPAELGDSAVYLCASSLGQGQYGYTFGSGTRLTVV.

In this sample, this clone turned up a few times. The V call is TRBV24-1, the J call TRBJ2-3; 7 nucleotides match TRBD2. Germline-derived CDR1 and CDR2 are KGHDR and SFDVKD. This CDR3 has 17 amino acids. J lost 1 base, V lost 1 base, and 7 bases had no gene match. The CDR3 DNA is TGTGCCACCAGTGATTTCTGGCGGGAGCGGGGCACAGATACGCAGTATTTT. This translates into CATSDFWRERGTDTQYF.

The V call is TRBV7-2, the J call TRBJ2-1; 13 nucleotides line up with TRBD2. The CDR3 loop spans 15 amino acids. CDR1 is SGHTA and CDR2 is FQGNSA in the germline V gene. The V and J ends lost 8 bases and 3 bases, in that order; junction bases with no gene match: 4. The chain's CDR3 is CASEGLAGFYNEQFF. The CDR3 nucleotides read TGTGCCAGCGAGGGACTAGCGGGATTCTACAATGAGCAGTTCTTC.

The V call is TRBV30, the J call TRBJ1-3; D is undetermined. This CDR3 contains 15 residues. V lost 6 bases to trimming and J lost 1 base, with 16 bases between them. CDR1 is GTSNPN, CDR2 SVGIG, per germline (reference sequence). CDR3: CACHEPQTSGNTIYF. CDR3 DNA sequence: TGTGCCTGCCACGAGCCACAGACGTCTGGAAACACCATATATTTT.

The DNA of the CDR3 is TGTGCCAGCTTGGGGCCGGGACAGCTCTCAACTAATGAAAAACTGTTTTTT. The encoded protein is CASLGPGQLSTNEKLFF. The chain recombines TRBV18 with TRBJ1-4; 7 nucleotides align to TRBD1. V lost 7 bases, J lost 0 bases, and 11 bases stayed unmatched. Germline V lookup: CDR1 KGHSH, CDR2 LQKENI. The length of the CDR3 is 17 residues.

The sample holds one count of this clone. Here the CDR3 DNA reads TGTGCCTGGAGTCGGACTATAGGGGGCTCCTATGGCTACACCTTC. Its translation is CAWSRTIGGSYGYTF. The V call is TRBV30, the J call TRBJ1-2; 7 bases match TRBD1. With V trimmed by 2 bases and J by 4 bases, 10 bases remained unmatched. This CDR3 has 15 amino acids. From germline, CDR1 is GTSNPN and CDR2 SVGIG (reference sequence).

The chain joins TRBV27 to TRBJ2-3; 11 bases match TRBD2. This CDR3 region has 15 residues. The germline gives CDR1 MNHEY, CDR2 SMNVEV (reference sequence). V shed 5 bases and J 5 bases; nucleotides not matched to a gene: 6. This CDR3 reads CASSPPLAGVDTQYF. Here the CDR3 DNA reads TGTGCCAGCAGTCCCCCACTAGCGGGAGTAGATACGCAGTATTTT.

This sequence joins TRBV7-9 and TRBJ1-4, with TRBD1 as a possible D gene (6 bases). V lost 5 bases and J lost 7, with 17 bases in between. The CDR3 contains 15 residues. Germline CDR1 SEHNR, CDR2 FQNEAQ (reference sequence). The CDR3 sequence is CASSAPTGAGEKLFF. In DNA, the CDR3 is TGTGCCAGCAGCGCGCCGACAGGCGCAGGTGAAAAACTGTTTTTT.

The J gene is TRBJ2-7, the V gene TRBV7-3, with 8 positions matching TRBD1. Germline V lookup: CDR1 SGHTA, CDR2 FQGTGA. The CDR3 runs to 15 residues. V trimming: 0 bases; J trimming: 4 bases; junction bases outside the gene matches: 5. CDR3: CASSLTTGAPYEQYF. CDR3 DNA sequence: TGTGCCAGCAGCTTAACGACAGGGGCGCCGTACGAGCAGTACTTC. Drawing the rest from reference TRBV7-3 and TRBJ2-7, the complete variable domain is GAGVSQTPSNKVTEKGKYVELRCDPISGHTALYWYRQSLGQGPEFLIYFQGTGAADDSGLPNDRFFAVRPEGSVSTLKIQRTERGDSAVYLCASSLTTGAPYEQYFGPGTRLTVT.

The chain combines TRBV27 with TRBJ2-5; perhaps TRBD2 as D (6 bases). The germline gives CDR1 MNHEY, CDR2 SMNVEV (reference sequence). CDR3 length equals 15 residues. V lost 2 bases, J lost 2 bases, and 12 bases lay in between. Here the CDR3 reads CASSLLGLAQETQYF. The CDR3, as DNA: TGTGCCAGCAGTTTACTGGGACTGGCACAAGAGACCCAGTACTTC.